One sample yielded the 31 T cell receptor beta chains listed below, sequenced in a study of cytomegalovirus exposure and HLA in healthy donors (dated by TCRdb to about 2017). The library was generated by the immunoSEQ multiplex PCR assay. For the multiplex PCR, a mixture combining 60 forward primers for TCR Vbeta segments and 13 reverse primers for TCR Jbeta segments was used. The table comes from immuneACCESS by way of TCRdb, which keeps in-frame sequences with V and J called. Part of the clones is missing from these tables; in studies checked, under half for an unresolved V gene and the rest for unknown reasons. Within this sample are about 92,000 clones, with approximately 84% of them counted one time only. Of the sample, around 5.6% is held by the ten largest clones. The sequenced material came from PBMCs. Receptor source: a woman between 18 and 29 years old in good health and CMV-seropositive.

CDR3 in DNA: TGTGCCAGCAGTTTATCTTTCCGGGGACAGGGGGCCAATGAGCAGTTCTTC. This translates into CASSLSFRGQGANEQFF. This chain joins TRBV27 and TRBJ2-1; 12 bases align to TRBD1. Trimming at V came to 0 bases and at J to 6 bases, leaving 6 bases not matched to a gene. Germline V gene sequence: CDR1 MNHEY, CDR2 SMNVEV (reference sequence). CDR3 length equals 17 residues.

The chain has TRBV7-2 and TRBJ1-1, with 9 bases identical to TRBD1. CDR1 and CDR2 from the germline V gene are SGHTA and FQGNSA. This CDR3 comprises 14 residues. V shed 5 bases and J 3 bases; nucleotides not matched to a gene: 4. The CDR3 region has the DNA TGTGCCAGCAGCCCCCGACAGGGGGACACTGAAGCTTTCTTT. Protein sequence: CASSPRQGDTEAFF.

The CDR3 region is CASSLWGQQETQYF. The CDR3 DNA is TGCGCCAGCAGCTTGTGGGGACAGCAAGAGACCCAGTACTTC. The V and J genes are TRBV5-1 and TRBJ2-5; the match to TRBD1 covers 7 bases. The junction had 2 bases not matched to a gene; V was cut back by 1 base and J by 2 bases. Germline V lookup: CDR1 SGHRS, CDR2 YFSETQ. The CDR3 extends over 14 amino acids.

The CDR3 DNA reads as TGCGCCAGCAGCCAGGAAGGGGTCACAGATACGCAGTATTTT. It specifies CASSQEGVTDTQYF. The V gene is TRBV4-1, the J gene TRBJ2-3, with D perhaps TRBD1 (5 bases). Trimming stripped 3 bases from V and 2 bases from J, with 9 bases between. The CDR3 spans 14 residues. CDR1 MGHRA and CDR2 YSYEKL come from the germline V gene.

V is TRBV5-5 and J is TRBJ1-2; D remains ambiguous. The CDR3 consists of 12 residues. The V and J ends lost 1 base and 7 bases respectively, with 8 bases between them. Germline CDR1 reads SGHKS; CDR2 reads YYEKEE (reference sequence). Written as DNA, the CDR3 is TGTGCCAGCAGCTTGACTACCACTGGCTACACCTTC. It specifies CASSLTTTGYTF.

The genes are TRBV5-4 and TRBJ2-3, with 7 bases that match TRBD2. The germline V gene encodes CDR1 SGHNT and CDR2 YYREEE (reference sequence). Trimming cost V 0 bases and J 2 bases; bases outside gene matches: 3. CDR3 length: 15 amino acids. CDR3 bases: TGTGCCAGCAGCTTGGGGCTAGCGGTCACAGATACGCAGTATTTT. Translating gives CASSLGLAVTDTQYF.

V is TRBV29-1 and J is TRBJ2-7; TRBD1 might be the D (6 bases). Germline V gene lookup returns CDR1 SQVTM and CDR2 ANQGSEA. V gave up 7 bases and J gave up 3 bases, with 13 bases separating them. The CDR3 has 12 amino acids. In DNA form, the CDR3 reads TGCAGCGCGAGGGACAACAACTACGAGCAGTACTTC. The encoded protein is CSARDNNYEQYF.

V usage is TRBV27 and J usage is TRBJ2-1; TRBD2 matches at 9 bases. V dropped 0 bases and J dropped 0; count of bases not matched to a gene: 12. CDR1 is MNHEY and CDR2 is SMNVEV in the germline V gene (reference sequence). The CDR3 runs 20 residues. In DNA, the CDR3 is TGTGCCAGCAGTTTATCGGCGTTAGCGGGAGCGGGCAGCTCCTACAATGAGCAGTTCTTC. Encoded protein: CASSLSALAGAGSSYNEQFF.

V gene TRBV6-5 combines with J gene TRBJ2-1; TRBD2 agrees at 8 bases. The CDR3 consists of 16 residues. The V segment lost 0 bases and the J segment 6 bases; nucleotides outside the gene matches: 7. Germline values: CDR1 MNHEY, CDR2 SVGAGI. The CDR3, as DNA: TGTGCCAGCAGTTACTCGAGCGGGAGTCCTATCAATGAGCAGTTCTTC. It translates to CASSYSSGSPINEQFF.

The chain carries TRBV5-6 and TRBJ2-1; 10 bases map to TRBD2. The junction had 7 bases not matched to a gene; V was cut back by 3 bases and J by 7 bases. This CDR3 is built from 15 residues. CDR1 is SGHDT, CDR2 YYEEEE, per germline. The CDR3 DNA is TGTGCCAGCAGCTCCGTTAGCGGGGGGACTAATGAGCAGTTCTTC. Amino acid sequence: CASSSVSGGTNEQFF.

The V and J genes are TRBV6-1 and TRBJ1-2; D unresolved. Germline V gives CDR1 MNHNS, CDR2 SASEGT. V lost 3 bases and J 2 bases, leaving 7 bases between the germline ends. CDR3 size: 13 residues. The CDR3 bases are TGTGCCAGCAGTGAGGGAGTGAACTATGGCTACACCTTC. Amino acid sequence: CASSEGVNYGYTF.

The chain links TRBV28 to TRBJ1-5; possibly TRBD1 for D (5 bases). CDR1 is MDHEN, CDR2 SYDVKM, per germline. This CDR3 is built from 17 residues. The V end lost 3 bases, the J end lost 4 bases, and 19 bases lay between the germline ends. The CDR3, as DNA: TGTGCCAGCAGTTTCCCCCTTCGACAGACCCCAAATCAGCCCCAGCATTTT. Translating it yields CASSFPLRQTPNQPQHF.

The chain uses TRBV7-9 and TRBJ2-7; 10 nucleotides align to TRBD2. The CDR3 loop spans 14 amino acids. V shed 4 bases, J shed 5 bases, and the junction held 5 bases outside the gene matches. In germline, CDR1 is SEHNR, CDR2 FQNEAQ (reference sequence). The CDR3 nucleotides read TGTGCCAGCAGCTCCGTAGCGGGGGGCCACGAGCAGTACTTC. It specifies CASSSVAGGHEQYF. The full variable domain, rest sourced from reference TRBV7-9 and TRBJ2-7, is DTGVSQNPRHKITKRGQNVTFRCDPISEHNRLYWYRQTLGQGPEFLTYFQNEAQLEKSRLLSDRFSAERPKGSFSTLEIQRTEQGDSAMYLCASSSVAGGHEQYFGPGTRLTVT.

For the CDR3, the DNA is TGTGCCAGCCGCACGGGAGAGAGCTCCTACGAGCAGTACTTC. It codes for CASRTGESSYEQYF. The chain links TRBV27 to TRBJ2-7; D might be TRBD2 (6 bases). This CDR3 is built from 14 residues. Germline V CDR1 and CDR2: MNHEY, SMNVEV (reference sequence). Trimming took off 8 bases at V and 0 bases at J, with 14 bases between the two ends.

This chain uses TRBV27 with TRBJ2-7; 9 nucleotides agree with TRBD2. Trimming removed 9 bases from V and 7 bases from J; junction bases left unmatched: 16. Germline lookup yields CDR1 MNHEY and CDR2 SMNVEV (reference sequence). CDR3 length equals 15 residues. In DNA, the CDR3 is TGTGCCAGTAGCCTGGGGGTAGCGGGAGTGGGAGAGCAGTACTTC. Protein: CASSLGVAGVGEQYF.

V usage is TRBV9 and J usage is TRBJ1-2; the match to TRBD1 covers 11 bases. V dropped 8 bases and J dropped 6; count of bases not matched to a gene: 3. The CDR3 sequence is 12 residues long. The germline V gene encodes CDR1 SGDLS and CDR2 YYNGEE. The CDR3 reads CASGQGANGYTF. CDR3 DNA sequence: TGTGCCAGTGGACAGGGGGCGAATGGCTACACCTTC.

V and J are TRBV5-4 and TRBJ1-6; possibly TRBD1 for D (5 bases). CDR1 is SGHNT and CDR2 is YYREEE in the germline V gene (reference sequence). The CDR3 loop spans 14 amino acids. The germline V and J ends were trimmed by 7 bases and 7 bases, with 15 bases remaining between them. CDR3 amino acids: CASRKTAYNSPLHF. The CDR3, as DNA: TGTGCCAGCCGGAAGACAGCTTACAATTCACCCCTCCACTTT.

This sequence joins TRBV5-6 and TRBJ2-7; TRBD2 matches 8 bases. V lost 4 bases to trimming and J lost 3 bases; unmatched junction nucleotides: 6. CDR1 and CDR2 (germline): SGHDT, YYEEEE. This CDR3 has 14 residues. Here the CDR3 reads CASSTGTSRYEQYF. The CDR3 DNA sequence: TGTGCCAGCAGCACCGGGACTAGTCGCTACGAGCAGTACTTC.

This rearrangement joins TRBV5-1 to TRBJ1-2; no reliable D call. Trimming removed 6 bases at V and 0 bases at J, with 15 bases between. The CDR3 is 15 amino acids. Germline V gene lookup returns CDR1 SGHRS and CDR2 YFSETQ. Here the CDR3 DNA reads TGCGCCAGCACCCACACCTCGGGTACTAACTATGGCTACACCTTC. It codes for CASTHTSGTNYGYTF.

The gene calls are TRBV27 and TRBJ2-7, with a tentative D call TRBD2 (6 bases). CDR1 is MNHEY and CDR2 is SMNVEV in the germline V gene (reference sequence). The CDR3 extends over 14 amino acids. Between the trimmed V and J ends, which lost 5 bases and 0 bases, there was a span of 11 bases. DNA of the CDR3: TGTGCCAGCAGTCGTAGCGGATTCTCCTACGAGCAGTACTTC. This gives the protein CASSRSGFSYEQYF.

The rearrangement links TRBV28 to TRBJ1-5, with D possibly being TRBD1 (5 bases). There are 11 residues in the CDR3. CDR1 and CDR2 (germline): MDHEN, SYDVKM. Between the trimmed V and J ends, which lost 8 bases and 6 bases, there was a span of 8 bases. The CDR3 reads CASGRGQPQHF. Written as DNA, the CDR3 is TGTGCCAGCGGGAGGGGTCAGCCCCAGCATTTT.

V gene TRBV19 combines with J gene TRBJ1-1; no clear D gene. Trimming stripped 3 bases from V and 1 base from J, with 6 bases between. The CDR3 is 13 amino acids. The V gene's germline CDR1 is LNHDA and CDR2 SQIVND (reference sequence). The CDR3 spells CASSMTGNTEAFF. CDR3 coding DNA: TGTGCCAGTAGTATGACTGGGAACACTGAAGCTTTCTTT.

This chain links TRBV5-1 with TRBJ2-7, with 7 bases that match TRBD2. CDR1 and CDR2 from the germline V gene are SGHRS and YFSETQ. J lost 4 bases, V lost 4 bases, and 5 bases had no gene match. The CDR3 has 13 amino acids. CDR3 nucleotides: TGCGCCAGCAGCCTGAGCGGGACGTACGAGCAGTACTTC. Its protein is CASSLSGTYEQYF. Full variable domain (missing parts from reference TRBV5-1 and TRBJ2-7): KAGVTQTPRYLIKTRGQQVTLSCSPISGHRSVSWYQQTPGQGLQFLFEYFSETQRNKGNFPGRFSGRQFSNSRSEMNVSTLELGDSALYLCASSLSGTYEQYFGPGTRLTVT.

In this sample, this clone turned up once. The chain combines TRBV5-1 with TRBJ2-3; 7 positions match TRBD1. CDR1 is SGHRS, CDR2 YFSETQ, per germline. The CDR3 consists of 14 residues. The junction had 4 bases not matched to a gene; V was cut back by 6 bases and J by 0 bases. This CDR3 is CASTTGASTDTQYF. The CDR3 DNA is TGCGCCAGCACCACAGGGGCGAGCACAGATACGCAGTATTTT.

The chain uses TRBV4-2 and TRBJ2-1, with D possibly being TRBD1 (5 bases). V dropped 2 bases and J dropped 5 bases, with 10 bases sitting between them. Germline V gene lookup returns CDR1 LGHNA and CDR2 YNFKEQ. The CDR3 spans 14 residues. The CDR3 nucleotides read TGTGCCAGCAGCCAACCTCAAGGGGACAATGAGCAGTTCTTC. This codes for CASSQPQGDNEQFF.

This clone was recorded once. The J gene is TRBJ2-5, the V gene TRBV2; 10 bases map to TRBD2. CDR3 length: 16 amino acids. Germline V gene lookup returns CDR1 SNHLY and CDR2 FYNNEI. Trimming removed 4 bases from V and 1 base from J; junction bases left unmatched: 6. The CDR3 nucleotides read TGTGCCAGCAGTGTCGGAGCGGGAGGGACCCAAGAGACCCAGTACTTC. This sequence encodes CASSVGAGGTQETQYF.

This chain uses TRBV28 with TRBJ2-7; 8 positions agree with TRBD2. Germline V lookup: CDR1 MDHEN, CDR2 SYDVKM. V shed 5 bases and J 3 bases; nucleotides not matched to a gene: 12. The CDR3 sequence is 16 residues long. The CDR3 here is CASSGTGGAQIYEQYF. The DNA of the CDR3 is TGTGCCAGCAGTGGGACCGGGGGGGCCCAAATCTACGAGCAGTACTTC.

The chain has TRBV19 and TRBJ1-1; weak D call: TRBD1 (5 bases). Germline values: CDR1 LNHDA, CDR2 SQIVND (reference sequence). V was shortened by 7 bases and J by 1 base, with 13 bases between the two germline ends. CDR3 length: 14 residues. Here the CDR3 reads CASNYGTGNTEAFF. CDR3 bases: TGTGCCAGTAACTATGGTACAGGGAACACTGAAGCTTTCTTT.

The chain joins TRBV7-6 to TRBJ2-7, with 11 bases fitting TRBD2. Per the germline V gene, CDR1 is SGHVS and CDR2 is FNYEAQ. This CDR3 is built from 16 residues. V lost 0 bases to trimming and J lost 11 bases; unmatched junction nucleotides: 12. CDR3: CASSLAPGTSGLGEYF. CDR3 DNA sequence: TGTGCCAGCAGCTTAGCGCCCGGGACTAGCGGCCTGGGGGAGTACTTC.

The rearrangement uses TRBV10-3 and TRBJ2-5, with D tentatively TRBD2 (5 bases). The CDR3 contains 15 residues. Germline CDR1 is ENHRY and CDR2 is SYGVKD. V was cut by 2 bases and J by 4 bases, with 14 bases left in between. CDR3 loop: CAISEGGLAGETQYF. CDR3 coding DNA: TGTGCCATCAGTGAGGGTGGGCTAGCCGGAGAGACCCAGTACTTC.

The chain recombines TRBV18 with TRBJ2-3; D is possibly TRBD1 (6 bases). Per germline, CDR1 KGHSH and CDR2 LQKENI. The CDR3 spans 17 residues. The ends were cut back, 2 bases at V and 2 bases at J, with 17 bases in the middle. This chain's CDR3 is CASSPMAGAAITDTQYF. CDR3 coding DNA: TGTGCCAGCTCACCAATGGCAGGGGCGGCGATCACAGATACGCAGTATTTT.